Listed below are T cell receptor beta chains from one sample, sequenced in a study of blood T cells in healthy people across ages. A single record per CDR3 protein comes from TCRdb applying MiXCR to the 5' RACE reads. Seen here are about 500,000 distinct CDR3 sequences, 20% to 30% observed once, and the top ten hold around 10%. This sample also belongs to another study, concerning T cells of mothers and their children.

The source material was blood. Receptors originate from a boy aged 10-17 years in good health. Each CDR3 is given with its conserved first and last residue. The D gene is left open where the match is weak. Size is omitted from some rows. Given values are once, few, many or a class for expanded clones.

>NA|few|TRBJ1-4|TRBV15
CATSKTAVNEKLFF
TGTGCCACCAGTAAGACAGCCGTTAATGAAAAACTGTTTTTT
>TRBD2|NA|TRBJ2-7|TRBV14
CASSSTGTISYEQYF
TGTGCCAGCAGCTCAACCGGGACTATCTCCTACGAGCAGTACTTC
>NA|NA|TRBJ1-2|TRBV28
CASSLTRQYGYTF
TGTGCCAGCAGTTTAACCCGACAGTATGGCTACACCTTC
>NA|NA|TRBJ2-7|TRBV27
CASSLSAGNYEQYF
TGTGCCAGCAGTTTATCAGCAGGGAACTACGAGCAGTACTTC
>NA|few|TRBJ1-2|TRBV12-3/TRBV12-4
CASRATGVNYGYTF
TGTGCCAGCAGAGCTACCGGGGTAAACTATGGCTACACCTTC
>NA|few|TRBJ2-5|TRBV24-1
CATSDLGRGKNNERSF
TGTGCCACCAGTGATTTAGGCAGGGGAAAGAACAATGAGCGGTCCTTC
>NA|NA|TRBJ2-3|TRBV12-3/TRBV12-4
CASALRSGVATDTQYF
TGTGCCAGCGCCCTCAGGAGCGGAGTGGCAACAGATACGCAGTATTTT
>NA|NA|TRBJ2-5|TRBV9
CASSVGWGGGQETQYF
TGTGCCAGCAGCGTAGGATGGGGCGGCGGCCAAGAGACCCAGTACTTC
>NA|NA|TRBJ1-1|TRBV9
CASSVQVYTEAFF
TGTGCCAGCAGCGTGCAGGTTTACACTGAAGCTTTCTTT
>NA|few|TRBJ2-1|TRBV2
CASSWGTEQFF
TGTGCCAGCAGCTGGGGGACAGAGCAGTTCTTC
>NA|many|TRBJ1-1|TRBV4-3
CASSQDGRGGPEAFF
TGCGCCAGCAGCCAAGATGGTCGGGGCGGGCCTGAAGCTTTCTTT
>NA|many|TRBJ1-1|TRBV7-2
CASSLGPGPGDTEAFF
TGTGCCAGCAGCTTAGGTCCCGGGCCGGGCGACACTGAAGCTTTCTTT
>TRBD1|NA|TRBJ2-4|TRBV5-6
CASSLDRAHLINIQYF
TGTGCCAGCAGCCTCGACAGGGCCCATCTGATAAACATTCAGTACTTC
>TRBD2|NA|TRBJ2-1|TRBV4-3
CASSLRLAGPNEQFF
TGCGCCAGCAGCCTTAGACTAGCGGGACCTAATGAGCAGTTCTTC
>TRBD1|many|TRBJ2-2|TRBV28
CAAYPGGFGKDTGELFF
TGTGCCGCTTACCCAGGGGGATTCGGGAAGGACACCGGGGAGCTGTTTTTT
>NA|medium-sized|TRBJ1-4|TRBV28
CASSLPGVAANEKLFF
TGTGCCAGCAGTTTACCCGGGGTTGCAGCTAATGAAAAACTGTTTTTT
>TRBD1|NA|TRBJ2-2|TRBV5-1
CASRTGNTGELFF
TGCGCCAGCCGGACAGGGAACACCGGGGAGCTGTTTTTT
>NA|NA|TRBJ2-4|TRBV18
CASSRLTAKNIQYF
TGTGCCAGCTCACGCCTCACGGCCAAAAACATTCAGTACTTC
>NA|few|TRBJ2-7|TRBV30
CAWSDSAYEQYF
TGTGCCTGGAGTGATTCGGCCTACGAGCAGTACTTC
>NA|NA|TRBJ1-2|TRBV4-2
CASSQPRQFTRDYGYTF
TGTGCCAGCAGCCAACCTCGACAGTTCACGAGGGACTATGGCTACACCTTC
>NA|NA|TRBJ1-1|TRBV28
CASTRGGSNTEAFF
TGTGCCAGCACCCGGGGGGGGTCGAACACTGAAGCTTTCTTT
>TRBD1|NA|TRBJ2-7|TRBV6-5
CASSRTGLGYEQYF
TGTGCCAGCAGTAGGACAGGTTTGGGCTACGAGCAGTACTTC
>NA|many|TRBJ2-5|TRBV29-1
CSVEDYGFQETQYF
TGCAGCGTTGAAGATTACGGATTCCAAGAGACCCAGTACTTC
>TRBD2|NA|TRBJ2-5|TRBV20-1
CSARSGLRETQYF
TGCAGTGCTAGATCGGGGTTGCGGGAGACCCAATACTTC
>NA|NA|TRBJ2-7|TRBV20-1
CSARVGTHLPSEQYF
TGCAGTGCTAGAGTGGGGACTCACCTCCCTTCCGAGCAGTACTTC
>NA|NA|TRBJ2-1|TRBV11-2
CASSLEPAGDEQFF
TGTGCCAGCAGCTTAGAGCCGGCTGGGGATGAGCAGTTCTTC
>NA|NA|TRBJ1-5|TRBV3-1
CASSQVGSNQPLHF
TGTGCCAGCAGCCAAGTCGGGAGCAATCAGCCCCTGCATTTT
>NA|NA|TRBJ2-7|TRBV7-2
CASSSTGFTYEQYF
TGTGCCAGCAGCTCGACAGGTTTTACCTACGAGCAGTACTTC
>NA|NA|TRBJ1-2|TRBV6-5
CASSYGLRDGYTF
TGTGCCAGCAGTTATGGTCTGCGAGATGGCTACACCTTC
>NA|NA|TRBJ1-5|TRBV6-2/TRBV6-3
CASSYEAARGFYQPQHF
TGTGCCAGCAGTTACGAGGCTGCTCGGGGTTTCTATCAGCCCCAGCATTTT
>TRBD2|few|TRBJ2-1|TRBV14
CASSQSGDNYNEQFF
TGTGCCAGCAGCCAGAGCGGGGATAATTACAATGAGCAGTTCTTC
>NA|few|TRBJ1-1|TRBV12-5
CASGLSGGEAFF
TGTGCTAGTGGTTTGTCCGGGGGGGAAGCTTTCTTT
>TRBD2|few|TRBJ2-5|TRBV6-2/TRBV6-3
CASSSGTPKKTQYF
TGTGCCAGCAGCAGCGGGACGCCTAAAAAGACCCAGTACTTC
>NA|NA|TRBJ2-5|TRBV9
CASSVSTGSGETQYF
TGTGCCAGCAGCGTTTCAACAGGGTCGGGGGAGACCCAGTACTTC
>NA|NA|TRBJ2-5|TRBV6-1
CASSPPPGHRQETQYF
TGTGCCAGCAGTCCCCCTCCAGGACATAGGCAAGAGACCCAGTACTTC
>NA|few|TRBJ1-1|TRBV7-2
CATFNDKTFF
TGTGCCACCTTCAACGACAAAACTTTCTTT
>NA|few|TRBJ1-4|TRBV4-3
CASSQFENEKLFF
TGCGCCAGCAGCCAATTTGAGAATGAAAAACTGTTTTTT
>TRBD1|few|TRBJ2-2|TRBV7-2
CASTRGRNTGELFF
TGTGCCAGCACTAGGGGGCGGAACACCGGGGAGCTGTTTTTT
>TRBD2|NA|TRBJ2-5|TRBV11-2
CASSLGQRGDQETQYF
TGTGCCAGCAGCTTAGGTCAGCGGGGCGACCAAGAGACCCAGTACTTC
>NA|NA|TRBJ2-7|TRBV4-3
CASSQGGWYRGANHEQYF
TGCGCCAGCAGCCAAGGAGGGTGGTATAGGGGGGCCAACCACGAGCAGTACTTC
>NA|NA|TRBJ2-6|TRBV27
CASNKLPLTGSGANVLTF
TGTGCCAGCAACAAATTGCCCTTAACAGGCTCTGGGGCCAACGTCCTGACTTTC
>TRBD1|NA|TRBJ2-5|TRBV29-1
CSVEGTGVGETQYF
TGCAGCGTTGAAGGGACAGGGGTGGGAGAGACCCAGTACTTC
>NA|few|TRBJ2-1|TRBV11-3
CASSLRQATVNEQFF
TGTGCCAGCAGCTTAAGACAGGCCACAGTAAATGAGCAGTTCTTC
>TRBD1|NA|TRBJ2-5|TRBV27
CASSLATGGFETQYF
TGTGCCAGCAGTTTAGCGACAGGGGGGTTTGAGACCCAGTACTTC
>TRBD2|few|TRBJ2-1|TRBV12-3/TRBV12-4
CASSDQTSGRLRNEQFF
TGTGCCAGCAGTGACCAGACTAGCGGGAGGTTGAGGAATGAGCAGTTCTTC
>NA|NA|TRBJ2-1|TRBV2
CASSEAGPLSYNEQFF
TGTGCCAGCAGTGAAGCGGGACCGCTCTCCTACAATGAGCAGTTCTTC
>NA|NA|TRBJ1-1|TRBV10-3
CAISENTGVTEAFF
TGTGCCATCAGTGAAAACACGGGGGTGACTGAAGCTTTCTTT
>NA|few|TRBJ2-1|TRBV5-1
CASSTGLYNEQFF
TGCGCCAGCAGTACAGGTCTGTACAATGAGCAGTTCTTC
>TRBD2|NA|TRBJ2-1|TRBV7-3
CASSLKSLAGVNEQFF
TGTGCCAGCAGCTTAAAGAGTCTAGCGGGAGTCAATGAGCAGTTCTTC
>TRBD2|NA|TRBJ2-7|TRBV5-5
CASSSNSGGSYEQYF
TGTGCCAGCAGCTCAAATAGCGGGGGCTCTTACGAGCAGTACTTC
>NA|few|TRBJ1-2|TRBV3-1
CASSPPSGTLEYGYTF
TGTGCCAGCAGCCCCCCATCCGGGACACTCGAATATGGCTACACCTTC